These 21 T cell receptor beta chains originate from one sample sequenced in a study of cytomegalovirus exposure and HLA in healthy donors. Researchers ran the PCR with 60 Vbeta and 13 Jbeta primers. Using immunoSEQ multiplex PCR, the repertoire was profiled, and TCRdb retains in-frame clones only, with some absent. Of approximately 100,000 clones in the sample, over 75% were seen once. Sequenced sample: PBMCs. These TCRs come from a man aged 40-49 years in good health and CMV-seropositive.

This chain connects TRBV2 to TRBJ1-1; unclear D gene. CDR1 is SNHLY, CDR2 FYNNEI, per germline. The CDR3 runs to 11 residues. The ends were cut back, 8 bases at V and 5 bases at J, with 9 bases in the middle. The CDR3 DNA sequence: TGTGCCAGCGAGGAAGAAACTGAAGCTTTCTTT. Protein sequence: CASEEETEAFF.

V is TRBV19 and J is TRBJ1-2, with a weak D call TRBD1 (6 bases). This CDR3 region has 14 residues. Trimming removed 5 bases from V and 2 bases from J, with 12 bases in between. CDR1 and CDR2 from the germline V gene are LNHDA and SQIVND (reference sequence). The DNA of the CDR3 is TGTGCCAGTAGTGCGACAGGTTCCAACTATGGCTACACCTTC. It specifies CASSATGSNYGYTF. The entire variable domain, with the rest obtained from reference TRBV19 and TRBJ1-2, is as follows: DGGITQSPKYLFRKEGQNVTLSCEQNLNHDAMYWYRQDPGQGLRLIYYSQIVNDFQKGDIAEGYSVSREKKESFPLTVTSAQKNPTAFYLCASSATGSNYGYTFGSGTRLTVV.

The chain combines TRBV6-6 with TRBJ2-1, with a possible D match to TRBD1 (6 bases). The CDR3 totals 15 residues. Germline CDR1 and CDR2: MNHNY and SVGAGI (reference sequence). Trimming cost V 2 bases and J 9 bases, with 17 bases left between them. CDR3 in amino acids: CASSYREQGDGEQFF. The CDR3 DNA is TGTGCCAGCAGTTACCGCGAACAGGGAGATGGTGAGCAGTTCTTC.

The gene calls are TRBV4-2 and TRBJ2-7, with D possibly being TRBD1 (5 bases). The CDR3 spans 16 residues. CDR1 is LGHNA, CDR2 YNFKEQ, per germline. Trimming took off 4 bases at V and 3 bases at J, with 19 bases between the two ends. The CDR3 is CASSRGAADTYYEQYF. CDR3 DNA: TGTGCCAGCAGCCGAGGCGCCGCGGACACCTACTACGAGCAGTACTTC.

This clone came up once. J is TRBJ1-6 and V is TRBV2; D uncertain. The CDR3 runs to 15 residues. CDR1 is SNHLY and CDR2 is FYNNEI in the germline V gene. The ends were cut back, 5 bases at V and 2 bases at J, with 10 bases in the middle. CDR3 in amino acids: CASSPGSPYNSPLHF. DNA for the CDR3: TGTGCCAGCAGTCCTGGTAGCCCCTATAATTCACCCCTCCACTTT.

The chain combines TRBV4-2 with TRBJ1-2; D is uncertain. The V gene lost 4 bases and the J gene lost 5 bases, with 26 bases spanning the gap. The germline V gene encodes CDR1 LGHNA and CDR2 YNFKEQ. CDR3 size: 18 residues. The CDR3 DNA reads TGTGCCAGCAGCCTTCAGTCAGCCGCGGGGTCGGGTAATTATGGCTACACCTTC. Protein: CASSLQSAAGSGNYGYTF.

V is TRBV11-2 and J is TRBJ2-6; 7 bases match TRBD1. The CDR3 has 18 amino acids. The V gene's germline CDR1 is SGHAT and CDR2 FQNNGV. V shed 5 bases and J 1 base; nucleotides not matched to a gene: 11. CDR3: CASSGRTGRYSGANVLTF. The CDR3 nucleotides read TGTGCCAGCAGCGGACGGACAGGAAGGTATTCTGGGGCCAACGTCCTGACTTTC.

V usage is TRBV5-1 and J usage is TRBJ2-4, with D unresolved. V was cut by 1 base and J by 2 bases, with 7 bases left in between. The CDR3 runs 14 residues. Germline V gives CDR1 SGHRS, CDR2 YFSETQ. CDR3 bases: TGCGCCAGCAGCTTGTCCCAAACCAAAAACATTCAGTACTTC. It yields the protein CASSLSQTKNIQYF.

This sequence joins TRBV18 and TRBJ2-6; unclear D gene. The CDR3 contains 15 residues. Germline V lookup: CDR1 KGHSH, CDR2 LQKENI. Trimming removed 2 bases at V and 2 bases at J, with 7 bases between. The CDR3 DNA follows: TGTGCCAGCTCACCAGCGTTGACTGGGGCCAACGTCCTGACTTTC. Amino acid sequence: CASSPALTGANVLTF.

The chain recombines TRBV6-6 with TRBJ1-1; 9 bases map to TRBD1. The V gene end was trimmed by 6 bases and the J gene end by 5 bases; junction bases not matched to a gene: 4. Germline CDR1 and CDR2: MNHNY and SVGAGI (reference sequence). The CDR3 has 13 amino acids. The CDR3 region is CASRWTGVTEAFF. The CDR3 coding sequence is TGTGCCAGCAGGTGGACAGGGGTGACTGAAGCTTTCTTT.

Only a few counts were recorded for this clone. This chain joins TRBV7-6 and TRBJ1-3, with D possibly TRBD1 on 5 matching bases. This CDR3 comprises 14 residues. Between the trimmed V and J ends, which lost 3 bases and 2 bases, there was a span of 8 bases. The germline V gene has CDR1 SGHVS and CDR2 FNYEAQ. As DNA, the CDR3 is TGTGCCAGCAGCTTGCAGGGTACTGGAAACACCATATATTTT. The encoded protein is CASSLQGTGNTIYF.

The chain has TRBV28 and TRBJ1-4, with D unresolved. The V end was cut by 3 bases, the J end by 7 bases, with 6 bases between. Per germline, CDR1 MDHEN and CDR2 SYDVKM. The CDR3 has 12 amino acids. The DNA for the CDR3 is TGTGCCAGCAGTTTCCCCAGTGAAAAACTGTTTTTT. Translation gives CASSFPSEKLFF.

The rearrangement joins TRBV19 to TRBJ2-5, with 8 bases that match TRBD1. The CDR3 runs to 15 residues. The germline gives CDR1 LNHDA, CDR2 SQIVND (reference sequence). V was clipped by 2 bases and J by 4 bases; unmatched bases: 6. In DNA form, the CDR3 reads TGTGCCAGTAGTATACTGACAGGGGCGCGAGAGACCCAGTACTTC. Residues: CASSILTGARETQYF.

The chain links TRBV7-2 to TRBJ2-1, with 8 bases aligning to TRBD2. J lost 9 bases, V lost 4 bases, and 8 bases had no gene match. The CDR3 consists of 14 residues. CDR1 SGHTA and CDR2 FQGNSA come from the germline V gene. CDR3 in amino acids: CASSSRTSGTEQFF. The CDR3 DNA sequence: TGTGCCAGCAGCTCACGCACTAGCGGTACTGAGCAGTTCTTC.

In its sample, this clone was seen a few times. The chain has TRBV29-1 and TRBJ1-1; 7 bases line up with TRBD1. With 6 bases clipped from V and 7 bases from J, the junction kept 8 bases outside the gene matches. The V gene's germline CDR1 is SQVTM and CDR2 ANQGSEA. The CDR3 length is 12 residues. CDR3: CSVVTGPLEAFF. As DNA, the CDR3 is TGCAGCGTGGTGACAGGGCCGCTTGAAGCTTTCTTT.

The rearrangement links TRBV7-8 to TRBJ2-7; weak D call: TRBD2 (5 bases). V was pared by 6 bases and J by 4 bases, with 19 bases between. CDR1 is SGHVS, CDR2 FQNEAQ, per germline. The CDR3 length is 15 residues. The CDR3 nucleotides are TGTGCCAGCAGAACGAGGACTGGATCACAGTACGAGCAGTACTTC. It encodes CASRTRTGSQYEQYF.

CDR3 sequence reads: CASSPDTYSNQPQHF. The DNA of the CDR3 is TGTGCCAGCTCACCAGACACGTATAGCAATCAGCCCCAGCATTTT. The V gene is TRBV18, the J gene TRBJ1-5; D gene uncertain. Trimming stripped 2 bases from V and 0 bases from J, with 8 bases between. Germline-derived CDR1 and CDR2 are KGHSH and LQKENI. The CDR3 runs 15 residues.

The CDR3 DNA sequence: TGCAGTGCTATTTCCGGGTATGAGCAGTTCTTC. Translating it yields CSAISGYEQFF. The chain recombines TRBV20-1 with TRBJ2-1; D not resolved. The germline gives CDR1 DFQATT, CDR2 SNEGSKA (reference sequence). The V end was cut by 4 bases, the J end by 8 bases, with 9 bases between. The CDR3 is made up of 11 amino acids.

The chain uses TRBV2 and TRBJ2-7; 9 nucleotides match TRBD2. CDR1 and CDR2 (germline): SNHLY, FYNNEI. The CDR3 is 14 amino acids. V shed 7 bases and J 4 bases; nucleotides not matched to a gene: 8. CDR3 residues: CASMRAGGSYEQYF. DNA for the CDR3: TGTGCCAGCATGCGTGCGGGGGGGAGTTACGAGCAGTACTTC.

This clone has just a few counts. CDR3 coding DNA: TGTGCCAGCAGCTCCTGGACTAGCATTCACGAGCAGTACTTC. This sequence encodes CASSSWTSIHEQYF. The chain uses TRBV7-9 and TRBJ2-7, with 8 bases aligning to TRBD2. The CDR3 sequence is 14 residues long. CDR1 and CDR2 from the germline V gene are SEHNR and FQNEAQ (reference sequence). Trimming took 4 bases from V and 5 from J; bases not matched to a gene: 7.

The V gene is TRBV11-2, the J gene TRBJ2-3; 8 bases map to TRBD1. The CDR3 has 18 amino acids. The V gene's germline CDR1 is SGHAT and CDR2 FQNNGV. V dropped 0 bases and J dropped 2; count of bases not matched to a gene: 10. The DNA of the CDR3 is TGTGCCAGCAGCTTAGATTGGGGGCGGGACAGGTCCACAGATACGCAGTATTTT. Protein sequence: CASSLDWGRDRSTDTQYF.